A selection of T cell receptor beta chains follows, all from one sample in a study of blood T cell repertoires in COVID-19. Assay used: immunoSEQ multiplex PCR; TCRdb lists only in-frame clones, some missing. The sample has 150,000 or so clones, 80% to 85% seen once. The source material was peripheral blood. The receptors originated from a woman between 55 and 75 years old with acute or convalescent COVID-19. Both conserved end residues are part of each CDR3.

v_call cdr3_aa
TRBV7-3 CASSLTGGLKTEAFF
TRBV18 CASSPASIDTEAFF
TRBV28 CASRRWTFDNEKLFF
TRBV5-8 CASSLGDRVNQPQHF
TRBV5-4 CASSIPGLAGEETQYF
TRBV19 CASSIGGFGSYGYTF
TRBV11-3 CASSPGQGTKAFF
TRBV6-5 CASSPHRGGQPQHF
TRBV28 CASSSTGTGITEAFF
TRBV5-6 CASSLVPSGLTDTQYF
TRBV28 CASRGTGGMSNQPQHF
TRBV29-1 CSVQEGLDSPYGYTF
TRBV7-2 CASSFRPSGVTFF
TRBV6-2/TRBV6-3 CASSYSRGSNALSSTDTQYF
TRBV14 CASSQLPGTANNEQFF
TRBV4-1 CASSQLTGGSSYEQYF
TRBV19 CASSIYSGMYTDTQYF
TRBV18 CASSPGLAGDGETQYF
TRBV6-6 CASSVGQNVRRQYF
TRBV28 CASSFWGREAFF
TRBV6-2/TRBV6-3 CASSYRQAGGAGELFF
TRBV3-1/TRBV3-2 CASSLRGRSAFF
TRBV27 CASSLSTSGDTQYF
TRBV6-5 CASSYGPAGRNEQFF
TRBV10-2 CASRTDSNQPQHF
TRBV5-1 CASSSGLSGEQYF
TRBV18 CASSPSSGQGRYGYTF